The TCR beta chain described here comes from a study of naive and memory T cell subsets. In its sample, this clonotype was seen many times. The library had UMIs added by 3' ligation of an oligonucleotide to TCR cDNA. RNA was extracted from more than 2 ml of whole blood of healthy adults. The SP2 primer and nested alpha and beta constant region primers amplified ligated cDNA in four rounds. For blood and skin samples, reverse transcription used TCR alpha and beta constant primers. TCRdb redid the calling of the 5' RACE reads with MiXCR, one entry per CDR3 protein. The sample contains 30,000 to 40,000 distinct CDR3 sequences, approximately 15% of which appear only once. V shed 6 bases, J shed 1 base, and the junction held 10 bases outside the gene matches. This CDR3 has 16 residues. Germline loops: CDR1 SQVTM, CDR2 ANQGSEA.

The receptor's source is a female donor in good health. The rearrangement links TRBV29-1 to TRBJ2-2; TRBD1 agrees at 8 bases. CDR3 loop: CSVAPGQGRNTGELFF. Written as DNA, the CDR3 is TGCAGCGTCGCGCCCGGACAGGGTAGGAACACCGGGGAGCTGTTTTTT.